The rows below give T cell receptor beta chains drawn from one sample of a study of blood T cell repertoires in COVID-19. The table came from immunoSEQ multiplex PCR; TCRdb's copy has only in-frame clones and leaves some out. The sample includes about 340,000 clones, about 86% seen only once; the top ten take approximately 4.4%. What was sequenced was PBMCs or T cells enriched from blood (not recorded which). The receptors originated from a middle-aged woman with acute COVID-19. The CDR3 runs from the conserved cysteine through the conserved F or W.

v_call: TRBV9
j_call: TRBJ2-3
cdr3_aa: CASSVGPENGNTQYF

v_call: TRBV6-2/TRBV6-3
j_call: TRBJ2-1
cdr3_aa: CASSSLQGVNNEQFF

v_call: TRBV18
j_call: TRBJ2-1
cdr3_aa: CASSPVPGQGGNEQFF

v_call: TRBV5-1
j_call: TRBJ2-1
cdr3_aa: CASSIRTSGNNEQFF

v_call: TRBV18
j_call: TRBJ1-3
cdr3_aa: CASSPFTSGGQGGAIYF

v_call: TRBV10-3
j_call: TRBJ2-1
cdr3_aa: CAISEISGNEQFF

v_call: TRBV11-2
j_call: TRBJ2-1
cdr3_aa: CASSSLGVVVPYNEQFF

v_call: TRBV6-2/TRBV6-3
j_call: TRBJ1-5
cdr3_aa: CASSYSRRYGTGVNQPQHF

v_call: TRBV18
j_call: TRBJ2-3
cdr3_aa: CASSLRGGDTQYF

v_call: TRBV28
j_call: TRBJ2-1
cdr3_aa: CASSFARNDNEQFF

v_call: TRBV4-3
j_call: TRBJ1-1
cdr3_aa: CASSRGGTVTEAFF

v_call: TRBV7-2
j_call: TRBJ1-5
cdr3_aa: CASSPGQGNNQPQHF

v_call: TRBV12-3/TRBV12-4
j_call: TRBJ1-2
cdr3_aa: CASSRRQNYGYTF

v_call: TRBV7-8
j_call: TRBJ1-2
cdr3_aa: CASSFDRAAIYGYTF

v_call: TRBV2
j_call: TRBJ1-1
cdr3_aa: CASTGNTEAFF

v_call: TRBV3-1/TRBV3-2
j_call: TRBJ2-5
cdr3_aa: CASSQVALQETQYF

v_call: TRBV9
j_call: TRBJ2-1
cdr3_aa: CASCDGLAGSEQFF

v_call: TRBV28
j_call: TRBJ2-7
cdr3_aa: CASLGASGRASQDEQYF

v_call: TRBV6-6
j_call: TRBJ1-2
cdr3_aa: CASSVPGGDGYTF

v_call: TRBV10-3
j_call: TRBJ1-5
cdr3_aa: CAIGTGGQPQHF

v_call: TRBV9
j_call: TRBJ2-7
cdr3_aa: CASSVGNQAYEQYF

v_call: TRBV27
j_call: TRBJ1-5
cdr3_aa: CASSLGDPGAIRQPQHF

v_call: TRBV7-3
j_call: TRBJ2-5
cdr3_aa: CASSLSSKETQYF

v_call: TRBV18
j_call: TRBJ2-3
cdr3_aa: CASSPTRDTQYF

v_call: TRBV7-2
j_call: TRBJ2-5
cdr3_aa: CASSFGGNLQETQYF

v_call: TRBV13
j_call: TRBJ1-1
cdr3_aa: CASSLGLYSVYTEAFF

v_call: TRBV19
j_call: TRBJ1-2
cdr3_aa: CASSITMAREGYTF

v_call: TRBV18
j_call: TRBJ1-2
cdr3_aa: CASSWTGPVGGYTF

v_call: TRBV6-2/TRBV6-3
j_call: TRBJ2-7
cdr3_aa: CASSYESLAGVYEQYF

v_call: TRBV5-1
j_call: TRBJ2-6
cdr3_aa: CASSVETGAGANVLTF

v_call: TRBV7-2
j_call: TRBJ1-2
cdr3_aa: CASSLDRESGYTF

v_call: TRBV11-3
j_call: TRBJ2-1
cdr3_aa: CASSLRQGSYNEQFF

v_call: TRBV5-8
j_call: TRBJ1-2
cdr3_aa: CASSWDGTGDAYGYTF

v_call: TRBV7-9
j_call: TRBJ1-6
cdr3_aa: CASSHDIMYSPLHF

v_call: TRBV7-2
j_call: TRBJ2-3
cdr3_aa: CASSENSNADTQYF

v_call: TRBV3-1/TRBV3-2
j_call: TRBJ1-2
cdr3_aa: CASSLPRGKGGYTF

v_call: TRBV6-1
j_call: TRBJ1-4
cdr3_aa: CASSESQAGGNEKLFF

v_call: TRBV10-3
j_call: TRBJ2-1
cdr3_aa: CATGAGGDSYNEQFF

v_call: TRBV6-1
j_call: TRBJ1-1
cdr3_aa: CASSDNQGATEAFF

v_call: TRBV5-1
j_call: TRBJ1-1
cdr3_aa: CASSFDTGGNTEAFF

v_call: TRBV7-2
j_call: TRBJ2-3
cdr3_aa: CASSSLGGSTDTQYF

v_call: TRBV5-4
j_call: TRBJ1-1
cdr3_aa: CASSLDAGRQAFF

v_call: TRBV9
j_call: TRBJ1-1
cdr3_aa: CASSTDRDTEAFF

v_call: TRBV11-2
j_call: TRBJ2-3
cdr3_aa: CASSLDGVNTDTQYF

v_call: TRBV3-1/TRBV3-2
j_call: TRBJ1-6
cdr3_aa: CASSQGGGDSSPLHF

v_call: TRBV7-9
j_call: TRBJ1-5
cdr3_aa: CASSQTGVKEPQHF

v_call: TRBV7-8
j_call: TRBJ2-7
cdr3_aa: CASSPKTGLDF

v_call: TRBV5-8
j_call: TRBJ2-1
cdr3_aa: CASSFNRANEQFF

v_call: TRBV5-5
j_call: TRBJ2-7
cdr3_aa: CASREQPYEQYF

v_call: TRBV11-2
j_call: TRBJ1-1
cdr3_aa: CASSLAQMNTEAFF

v_call: TRBV18
j_call: TRBJ1-1
cdr3_aa: CASSPSLQGNTEAFF

v_call: TRBV7-9
j_call: TRBJ2-3
cdr3_aa: CASSLVSGGIFTDTQYF

v_call: TRBV24-1
j_call: TRBJ1-2
cdr3_aa: CATSVGTGNYGYTF

v_call: TRBV2
j_call: TRBJ1-1
cdr3_aa: CASKELRNTEAFF

v_call: TRBV9
j_call: TRBJ1-6
cdr3_aa: CASSVEVRDNSPLHF

v_call: TRBV4-3
j_call: TRBJ1-5
cdr3_aa: CASSQDSGSYQPQHF